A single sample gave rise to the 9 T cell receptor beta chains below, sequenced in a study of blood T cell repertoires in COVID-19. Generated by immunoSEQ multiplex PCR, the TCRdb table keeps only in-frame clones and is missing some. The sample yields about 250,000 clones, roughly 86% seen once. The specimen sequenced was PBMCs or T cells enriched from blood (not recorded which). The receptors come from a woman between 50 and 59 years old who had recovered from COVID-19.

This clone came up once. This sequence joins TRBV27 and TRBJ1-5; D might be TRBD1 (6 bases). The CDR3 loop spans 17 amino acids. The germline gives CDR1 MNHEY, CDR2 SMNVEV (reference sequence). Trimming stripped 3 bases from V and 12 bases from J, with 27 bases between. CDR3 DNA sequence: TGTGCCAGCAGTTTTTCTTCGTGGTACAGGGACCCCCAGGACCAGCATTTT. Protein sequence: CASSFSSWYRDPQDQHF.

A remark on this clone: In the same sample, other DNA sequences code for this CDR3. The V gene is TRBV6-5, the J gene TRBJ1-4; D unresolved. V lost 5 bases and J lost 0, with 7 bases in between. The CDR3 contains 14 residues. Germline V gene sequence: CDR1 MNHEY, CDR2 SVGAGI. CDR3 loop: CASSRGATNEKLFF. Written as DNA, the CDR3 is TGTGCCAGCAGTCGGGGAGCAACTAATGAAAAACTGTTTTTT.

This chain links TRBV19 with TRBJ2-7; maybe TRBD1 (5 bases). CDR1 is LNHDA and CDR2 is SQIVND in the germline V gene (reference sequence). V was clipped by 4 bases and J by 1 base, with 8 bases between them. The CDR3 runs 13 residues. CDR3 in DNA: TGTGCCAGTAGTAAGGGGCGATCCTACGAGCAGTACTTC. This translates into CASSKGRSYEQYF.

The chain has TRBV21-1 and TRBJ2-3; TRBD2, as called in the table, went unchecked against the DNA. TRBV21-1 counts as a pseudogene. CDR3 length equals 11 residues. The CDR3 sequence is CASSRNCTQYF. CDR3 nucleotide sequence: TGTGCCAGCAGTCGTAACTGTACGCAGTATTTT.

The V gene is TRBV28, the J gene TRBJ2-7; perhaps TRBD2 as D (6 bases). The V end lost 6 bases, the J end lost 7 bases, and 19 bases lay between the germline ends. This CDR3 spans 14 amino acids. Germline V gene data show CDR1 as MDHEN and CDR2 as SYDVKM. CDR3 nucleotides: TGTGCCAGCAGCCAAGCCGGGACTCGAGGTGAGCAGTACTTC. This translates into CASSQAGTRGEQYF.

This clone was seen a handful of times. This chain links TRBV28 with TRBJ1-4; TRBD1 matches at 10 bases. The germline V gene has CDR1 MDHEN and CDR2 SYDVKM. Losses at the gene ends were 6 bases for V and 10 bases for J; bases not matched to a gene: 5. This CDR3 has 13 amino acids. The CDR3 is CASRGTGVGKLFF. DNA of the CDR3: TGTGCCAGCAGGGGGACAGGGGTGGGAAAACTGTTTTTT.

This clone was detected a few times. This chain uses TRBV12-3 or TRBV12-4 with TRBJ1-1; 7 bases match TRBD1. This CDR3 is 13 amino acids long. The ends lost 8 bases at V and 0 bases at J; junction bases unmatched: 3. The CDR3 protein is CASGTAVNTEAFF. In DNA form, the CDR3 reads TGTGCCAGCGGGACAGCCGTGAACACTGAAGCTTTCTTT.

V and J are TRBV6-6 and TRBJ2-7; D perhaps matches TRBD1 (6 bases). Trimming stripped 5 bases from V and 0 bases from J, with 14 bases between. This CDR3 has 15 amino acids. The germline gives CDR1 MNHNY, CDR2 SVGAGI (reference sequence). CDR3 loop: CASSRLGGGSYEQYF. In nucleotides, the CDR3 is TGTGCCAGCAGTCGCCTAGGGGGTGGCTCCTACGAGCAGTACTTC.

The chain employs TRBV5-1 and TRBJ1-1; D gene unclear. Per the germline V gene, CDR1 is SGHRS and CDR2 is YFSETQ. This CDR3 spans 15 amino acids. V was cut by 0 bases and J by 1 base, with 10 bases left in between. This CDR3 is CASSLEGVGNTEAFF. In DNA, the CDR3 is TGCGCCAGCAGCTTGGAAGGAGTTGGGAACACTGAAGCTTTCTTT.